Following are 11 T cell receptor beta chains from one sample sequenced in a study of beta chain features in type 1 diabetes. The authors reverse transcribed all of the isolated RNA, so sequencing captured expressed TCRB transcripts. The data were produced by immunoSEQ multiplex PCR, yet TCRdb's version contains in-frame clones alone and is incomplete. The sample has 150,000 to 190,000 clones, 11% seen once. Sequencing was done on a sample of central memory CD4+ T cells from blood. These receptors all stem from a man between 18 and 35 years old in good health.

This clone has just a few counts. The chain employs TRBV19 and TRBJ1-6; D gene unclear. V dropped 10 bases and J dropped 6 bases, with 16 bases sitting between them. This CDR3 is built from 14 residues. The germline V gene has CDR1 LNHDA and CDR2 SQIVND (reference sequence). CDR3 residues: CATGLKGVNSPLHF. CDR3 DNA: TGTGCCACTGGATTAAAAGGTGTTAATTCACCCCTCCACTTT.

The chain has TRBV4-2 and TRBJ2-3; D possibly corresponds to TRBD2 (5 bases). Germline loops: CDR1 LGHNA, CDR2 YNFKEQ. There are 16 residues in the CDR3. Trimming stripped 1 base from V and 0 bases from J, with 11 bases between. CDR3 sequence: CASSQGSAVSTDTQYF. CDR3 nucleotides: TGTGCCAGCAGCCAAGGCTCAGCGGTTAGCACAGATACGCAGTATTTT.

V gene TRBV9 combines with J gene TRBJ1-4, with 8 nucleotides matching TRBD1. With V trimmed by 4 bases and J by 6 bases, 14 bases remained unmatched. CDR3 length equals 17 residues. Germline V lookup: CDR1 SGDLS, CDR2 YYNGEE. The CDR3: CASSPGSPGGADEKLFF. CDR3 in DNA: TGTGCCAGCAGCCCTGGAAGTCCAGGGGGCGCTGATGAAAAACTGTTTTTT.

The chain joins TRBV7-2 to TRBJ2-5; D unresolved. CDR1 is SGHTA, CDR2 FQGNSA, per germline. The CDR3 runs to 13 residues. The V and J ends lost 5 bases and 5 bases respectively, with 12 bases between them. CDR3 in amino acids: CASSRSPTETQYF. CDR3 sequence (DNA): TGTGCCAGCAGCCGAAGTCCCACGGAGACCCAGTACTTC. The complete variable domain, with remaining parts taken from reference TRBV7-2 and TRBJ2-5, reads GAGVSQSPSNKVTEKGKDVELRCDPISGHTALYWYRQSLGQGLEFLIYFQGNSAPDKSGLPSDRFSAERTGGSVSTLTIQRTQQEDSAVYLCASSRSPTETQYFGPGTRLLVL.

This clone came up a few times. This chain links TRBV7-2 with TRBJ2-7, with 9 bases lining up with TRBD2. This CDR3 contains 14 residues. The V and J ends lost 4 bases and 9 bases, in that order; junction bases with no gene match: 10. Germline V gives CDR1 SGHTA, CDR2 FQGNSA. The chain's CDR3 is CASSSGTSLVVQYF. CDR3 nucleotides: TGTGCCAGCAGCTCCGGGACTAGCTTAGTCGTGCAGTACTTC.

This clone occurred a few times. V is TRBV4-3 and J is TRBJ2-1, with D perhaps assigned TRBD1 or TRBD2 (6 bases each). Germline V gene data show CDR1 as LGHNA and CDR2 as YSLEER. V shed 0 bases and J shed 10 bases, with 22 bases lying between them. The CDR3 has 17 residues. The DNA of the CDR3 is TGCGCCAGCAGCCAAGAACTTACACCGTCGGGGGCCGGGGAGCAGTTCTTC. Amino acid sequence: CASSQELTPSGAGEQFF.

This clone came up a few times. The gene calls are TRBV18 and TRBJ1-1; a weak D match, TRBD1 (5 bases). Deletions cut 4 bases from V and 5 bases from J, with 14 bases between. The CDR3 is 14 residues long. Germline CDR1 reads KGHSH; CDR2 reads LQKENI. The DNA for the CDR3 is TGTGCCAGCTCACTCCTTGATCAGGGAACTGAAGCTTTCTTT. Amino acid sequence: CASSLLDQGTEAFF.

This clone was seen a handful of times. The V gene is TRBV7-2, the J gene TRBJ2-7; tentatively, D is TRBD2 (5 bases). The CDR3 consists of 16 residues. Between the trimmed V and J ends, which lost 4 bases and 2 bases, there was a span of 18 bases. CDR1 is SGHTA and CDR2 is FQGNSA in the germline V gene. The CDR3 DNA reads TGTGCCAGCAGCTGGGATCTTTCGGGAAGGGCCTACGAGCAGTACTTC. Translated: CASSWDLSGRAYEQYF.

In its sample, this clone was seen a few times. The rearrangement joins TRBV30 to TRBJ2-2; a weak D match, TRBD2 (5 bases). CDR3 length: 15 residues. V shed 0 bases and J shed 4 bases, with 12 bases lying between them. Germline V lookup: CDR1 GTSNPN, CDR2 SVGIG (reference sequence). The CDR3 region is CAWSVRLGSTGELFF. The CDR3, as DNA: TGTGCCTGGAGTGTACGTTTAGGGAGCACCGGGGAGCTGTTTTTT.

This clone came up many times. J is TRBJ2-3 and V is TRBV7-2; perhaps D is TRBD1 or TRBD2 (7 bases each). Germline V gene sequence: CDR1 SGHTA, CDR2 FQGNSA. The CDR3 has 16 residues. Trimming took 7 bases from V and 5 from J, leaving 22 bases between them. CDR3 bases: TGTGCCAGCAACATCCAGGGGGGGATGGTGAAAGATACGCAGTATTTT. Translated, it gives CASNIQGGMVKDTQYF.

This clone has a handful of counts. The chain links TRBV27 to TRBJ2-1; 8 nucleotides align to TRBD1. Germline assignment: CDR1 MNHEY and CDR2 SMNVEV (reference sequence). The CDR3 is 15 amino acids. The trim removed 2 bases at V and 6 bases at J, leaving 6 bases unmatched. This CDR3 reads CASSLGQGRGNEQFF. The CDR3 nucleotides read TGTGCCAGCAGTTTAGGACAGGGTCGTGGCAATGAGCAGTTCTTC.